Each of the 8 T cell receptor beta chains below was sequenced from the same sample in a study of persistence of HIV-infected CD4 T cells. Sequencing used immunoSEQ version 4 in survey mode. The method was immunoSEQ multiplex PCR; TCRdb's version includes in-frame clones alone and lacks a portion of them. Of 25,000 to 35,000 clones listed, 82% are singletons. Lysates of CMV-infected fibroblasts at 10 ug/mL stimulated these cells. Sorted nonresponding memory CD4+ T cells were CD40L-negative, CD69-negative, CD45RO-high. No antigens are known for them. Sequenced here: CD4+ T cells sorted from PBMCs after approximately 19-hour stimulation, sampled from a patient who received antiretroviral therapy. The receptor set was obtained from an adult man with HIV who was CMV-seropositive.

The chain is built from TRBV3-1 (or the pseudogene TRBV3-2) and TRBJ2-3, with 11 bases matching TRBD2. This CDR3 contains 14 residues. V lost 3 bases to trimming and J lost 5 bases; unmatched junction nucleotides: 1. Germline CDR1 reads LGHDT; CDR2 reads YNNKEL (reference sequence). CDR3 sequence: CASSHLAGGDTQYF. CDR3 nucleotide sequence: TGTGCCAGCAGCCATCTAGCGGGGGGAGATACGCAGTATTTT.

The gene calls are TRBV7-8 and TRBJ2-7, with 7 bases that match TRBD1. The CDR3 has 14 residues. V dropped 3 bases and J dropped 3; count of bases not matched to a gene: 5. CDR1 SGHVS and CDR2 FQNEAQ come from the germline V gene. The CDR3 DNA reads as TGTGCCAGCAGCTTCTCCCCAGGGGGCTACGAGCAGTACTTC. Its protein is CASSFSPGGYEQYF.

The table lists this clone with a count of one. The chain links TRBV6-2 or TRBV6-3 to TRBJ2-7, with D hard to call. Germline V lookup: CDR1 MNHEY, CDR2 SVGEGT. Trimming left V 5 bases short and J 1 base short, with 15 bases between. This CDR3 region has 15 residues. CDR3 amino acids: CASSGFSHSSYEQYF. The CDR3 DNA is TGTGCCAGCAGTGGGTTTTCACACAGTTCCTACGAGCAGTACTTC.

This CDR3 is CASSGWTDSTDTQYF. CDR3 bases: TGTGCCAGTAGTGGTTGGACAGATAGCACAGATACGCAGTATTTT. The genes are TRBV19 and TRBJ2-3; the D gene is possibly TRBD1 (6 bases). CDR1 is LNHDA and CDR2 is SQIVND in the germline V gene (reference sequence). The CDR3 is 15 residues long. V dropped 5 bases and J dropped 0 bases, with 12 bases sitting between them.

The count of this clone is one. This CDR3 is CASSLELNTEAFF. The CDR3 DNA follows: TGCGCCAGCAGCTTGGAGCTGAACACTGAAGCTTTCTTT. V usage is TRBV5-1 and J usage is TRBJ1-1; D not certain. Germline V gene sequence: CDR1 SGHRS, CDR2 YFSETQ. CDR3 length: 13 residues. V was shortened by 0 bases and J by 0 bases, with 3 bases between the two germline ends.

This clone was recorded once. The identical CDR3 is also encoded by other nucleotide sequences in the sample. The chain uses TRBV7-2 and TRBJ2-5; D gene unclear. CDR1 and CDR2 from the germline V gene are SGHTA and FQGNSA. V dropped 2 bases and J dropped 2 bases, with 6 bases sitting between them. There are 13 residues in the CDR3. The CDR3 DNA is TGTGCCAGCAGCTTAACGCCACAAGAGACCCAGTACTTC. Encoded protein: CASSLTPQETQYF.

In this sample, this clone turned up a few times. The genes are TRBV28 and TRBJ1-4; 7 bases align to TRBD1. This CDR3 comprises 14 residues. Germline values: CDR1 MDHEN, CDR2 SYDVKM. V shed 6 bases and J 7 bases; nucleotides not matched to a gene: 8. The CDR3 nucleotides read TGTGCCAGCAGCCAGACAGGGTTATTTGAAAAACTGTTTTTT. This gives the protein CASSQTGLFEKLFF. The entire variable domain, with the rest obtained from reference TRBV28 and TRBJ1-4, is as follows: DVKVTQSSRYLVKRTGEKVFLECVQDMDHENMFWYRQDPGLGLRLIYFSYDVKMKEKGDIPEGYSVSREKKERFSLILESASTNQTSMYLCASSQTGLFEKLFFGSGTQLSVL.

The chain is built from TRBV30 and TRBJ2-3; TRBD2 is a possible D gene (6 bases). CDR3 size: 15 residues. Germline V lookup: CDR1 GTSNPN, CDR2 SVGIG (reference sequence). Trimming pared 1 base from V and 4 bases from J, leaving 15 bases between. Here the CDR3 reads CAWSDMGGGADTQYF. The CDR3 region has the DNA TGTGCCTGGAGTGATATGGGGGGTGGAGCAGATACGCAGTATTTT. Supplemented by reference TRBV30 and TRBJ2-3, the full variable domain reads SQTIHQWPATLVQPVGSPLSLECTVEGTSNPNLYWYRQAAGRGLQLLFYSVGIGQISSEVPQNLSASRPQDRQFILSSKKLLLSDSGFYLCAWSDMGGGADTQYFGPGTRLTVL.